This T cell receptor beta chain was identified in a study of cytomegalovirus exposure and HLA in healthy donors. Study-wide context: In a later analysis, it was reported that the 110 or so validation repertoires had been produced on the same platform as the 500 to 750 repertoires belonging to the first cohort.

Produced via immunoSEQ multiplex PCR; TCRdb's table is partial and in-frame only. The sample gives fewer than 200,000 clones, about nine tenths of which show up once; about 7.2% is in the top ten. Overall study findings and caveats: Rarity held for most TCR sequences, but there were some public TCRs that occurred in many donors. The study put 150 or so TCR beta chains on its list as cytomegalovirus-associated. Cytomegalovirus status, reportedly, was diagnosed with high specificity and sensitivity by the classifier.

Germline V CDR1 and CDR2: SGHTA, FQGNSA. V shed 2 bases and J shed 4 bases, with 11 bases lying between them. The CDR3 has 14 residues. As concerns this clone: What it recognizes is unknown.

This clonotype was sampled from a young man in good health and CMV-seropositive. The V and J genes are TRBV7-2 and TRBJ1-2, with TRBD1 as a possible D gene (5 bases). Sequencing input: PBMCs. The CDR3 DNA follows: TGTGCCAGCAGCTTATTCAGGGACTTCTATGGCTACACCTTC. This gives the protein CASSLFRDFYGYTF. Complete variable domain (other parts from reference TRBV7-2 and TRBJ1-2): GAGVSQSPSNKVTEKGKDVELRCDPISGHTALYWYRQSLGQGLEFLIYFQGNSAPDKSGLPSDRFSAERTGGSVSTLTIQRTQQEDSAVYLCASSLFRDFYGYTFGSGTRLTVV.